This TCR beta chain was identified during a study of T cells in Graves' hyperthyroidism and ophthalmopathy. Overall study results and limits: Blood also carried most thyroid clonotypes expanded above 0.001.

This CDR3 spans 15 amino acids. With V trimmed by 4 bases and J by 4 bases, 9 bases remained unmatched. Per germline, CDR1 LGHDT and CDR2 YNNKEL (reference sequence). This clonotype occurred a few times. Its antigen remains unknown. Clinical symptoms, serum thyroxine, TRAb, thyroid ultrasound and orbital computed tomography informed diagnoses. The authors obtained PBMCs from about 9 ml of fresh peripheral blood. Authors of the study amplified TCR beta CDR3 regions from RNA transcripts. RT-PCR in the first round (using the HTBI primer set) targeted the TCR CDR3. TCRdb itself ran the multiplex PCR reads through MiXCR, one entry per CDR3 protein. The sample lists about half a million distinct CDR3 sequences, about 20% occurring once.

The source is a middle-aged man with Graves' ophthalmopathy. The chain links TRBV3-1 to TRBJ1-2, with TRBD1 matching 7 bases. Sequencing used blood. In nucleotides, the CDR3 is TGTGCCAGCAGCCGACACGGGGACAGCTCCTATGGCTACACCTTC. Amino acid sequence: CASSRHGDSSYGYTF.